This TCR beta chain was sequenced in a study of cytomegalovirus exposure and HLA in healthy donors. Study background: Prior work identified some 120 million unique TCR beta sequences in some 200 million T cells.

As to this clone: Its antigen is not identified.

The PCR used 60 Vbeta and 13 Jbeta primers. Measured with immunoSEQ multiplex PCR; TCRdb has only the in-frame clones, and not every one. This sample carries around 130,000 clones, roughly 85% of them seen once, and the ten largest clones take over 1%. Germline CDR1 reads MNHNS; CDR2 reads SASEGT. Unmatched junction bases numbered 5, after V lost 6 bases and J lost 6 bases. The CDR3 is 14 amino acids. Study findings and constraints: Many donors carried some public TCRs, although rarity characterized most TCR sequences. It was taken for granted in presence/absence analyses that sequencing depth across donors was roughly uniform. Links to common viral pathogens appeared, in a later analysis, for several of the most significant clusters.

Sequencing was performed on PBMCs. V and J are TRBV6-1 and TRBJ1-2; 12 bases agree with TRBD1. The TCR sequence derives from a boy between 5 and 17 years old in good health and CMV-seronegative. This chain's CDR3 is CASRGDRGRDGYTF. For the CDR3, the DNA is TGTGCCAGCAGAGGGGACAGGGGGCGCGATGGCTACACCTTC.